These 29 T cell receptor beta chains were sequenced from one sample in a study of blood T cell repertoires in COVID-19. Assay: immunoSEQ multiplex PCR; the TCRdb copy retains only in-frame clones and omits some. This table holds a few hundred thousand clones, about nine tenths found once. Sequencing was done on a sample of peripheral blood. These receptors originate from a woman in her 30s with COVID-19, enrolled during active disease.

This sequence joins TRBV27 and TRBJ2-2; 10 bases are a match to TRBD1. Germline values: CDR1 MNHEY, CDR2 SMNVEV (reference sequence). Trimming cost V 6 bases and J 10 bases; bases outside gene matches: 8. This CDR3 spans 14 amino acids. CDR3 DNA sequence: TGTGCCAGCAGGTGGACAGGGGGGATAGAGGAGCTGTTTTTT. As protein: CASRWTGGIEELFF.

With regard to this clone: Distinct nucleotide sequences in the sample also encode this CDR3. The rearrangement joins TRBV19 to TRBJ1-5; a weak D match, TRBD1 (5 bases). Germline V gene sequence: CDR1 LNHDA, CDR2 SQIVND (reference sequence). Trimming pared 5 bases from V and 0 bases from J, leaving 8 bases between. The CDR3 spans 14 residues. This chain's CDR3 is CASSRQYSNQPQHF. The DNA for the CDR3 is TGTGCCAGTAGTCGACAGTATAGCAATCAGCCCCAGCATTTT.

The V and J genes are TRBV6-5 and TRBJ2-3, with D unresolved. Germline V gene data show CDR1 as MNHEY and CDR2 as SVGAGI. The CDR3 is made up of 13 amino acids. The V and J ends lost 8 bases and 2 bases respectively, with 11 bases between them. The CDR3 sequence is CASCPRFTDTQYF. The CDR3 DNA is TGTGCCAGCTGCCCTCGGTTCACAGATACGCAGTATTTT.

This sequence joins TRBV27 and TRBJ2-7, with a tentative D call TRBD2 (6 bases). Trimming left V 6 bases short and J 3 bases short, with 12 bases between. In germline, CDR1 is MNHEY, CDR2 SMNVEV (reference sequence). This CDR3 has 13 residues. The CDR3 sequence is CASSRDSYYEQYF. Written as DNA, the CDR3 is TGTGCCAGCAGCCGGGACTCCTACTACGAGCAGTACTTC.

The rearrangement links TRBV5-1 to TRBJ2-5, with D maybe TRBD2 (6 bases). This CDR3 region has 14 residues. Germline-derived CDR1 and CDR2 are SGHRS and YFSETQ. The V and J ends lost 3 bases and 4 bases respectively, with 13 bases between them. CDR3 sequence reads: CASSSRDVIETQYF. In nucleotides, the CDR3 is TGCGCCAGCAGCTCGCGGGACGTAATAGAGACCCAGTACTTC.

The chain employs TRBV21-1 and TRBJ2-3; TRBD2 is taken as the D call from the table, unchecked against the DNA. TRBV21-1 is designated a pseudogene. The CDR3 consists of 18 residues. The CDR3 protein is CASTVGVREGRITDTQYF. For the CDR3, the DNA is TGTGCCAGCACCGTTGGGGTGCGGGAGGGCCGGATCACAGATACGCAGTATTTT.

CDR3 sequence (DNA): TGTGCCAGTAGTTCCCGGGAGACCCAGTACTTC. Its translation: CASSSRETQYF. The V call is TRBV19, the J call TRBJ2-5; D gene unclear. Germline loops: CDR1 LNHDA, CDR2 SQIVND (reference sequence). This CDR3 region has 11 residues. The ends were cut back, 5 bases at V and 5 bases at J, with 6 bases in the middle.

V and J are TRBV7-6 and TRBJ1-3; TRBD1 agrees at 7 bases. This CDR3 comprises 16 residues. The V segment lost 4 bases and the J segment 2 bases; nucleotides outside the gene matches: 8. The germline V gene encodes CDR1 SGHVS and CDR2 FNYEAQ. CDR3 loop: CASSSRQGAAGNTIYF. The CDR3 region has the DNA TGTGCCAGCAGCTCGAGACAGGGCGCGGCTGGAAACACCATATATTTT.

V usage is TRBV28 and J usage is TRBJ2-1, with D possibly being TRBD2 (5 bases). The germline V gene encodes CDR1 MDHEN and CDR2 SYDVKM. The CDR3 consists of 12 residues. V was trimmed by 6 bases and J by 10 bases, leaving 13 bases between them. CDR3 nucleotides: TGTGCCAGCAGCCCCGACTACTACGAGCAGTTCTTC. This translates into CASSPDYYEQFF.

The CDR3 protein is CASSRRGVEAFF. In nucleotides, the CDR3 is TGTGCCAGCAGCCGCAGGGGGGTGGAAGCTTTCTTT. J is TRBJ1-1 and V is TRBV6-5, with 7 positions matching TRBD1. Trimming removed 6 bases from V and 8 bases from J; junction bases left unmatched: 6. Germline loops: CDR1 MNHEY, CDR2 SVGAGI. This CDR3 has 12 amino acids.

V usage is TRBV27 and J usage is TRBJ2-3; 12 nucleotides align to TRBD1. Germline V gives CDR1 MNHEY, CDR2 SMNVEV (reference sequence). This CDR3 contains 15 residues. The V and J ends lost 4 bases and 5 bases, in that order; junction bases with no gene match: 4. CDR3 sequence: CASSSGTGGVDTQYF. The CDR3 coding sequence is TGTGCCAGCAGTTCTGGGACAGGGGGCGTAGATACGCAGTATTTT.

This clone was seen once. The J gene is TRBJ1-4, the V gene TRBV7-9, with a weak D call TRBD1 (6 bases). Germline CDR1 reads SEHNR; CDR2 reads FQNEAQ (reference sequence). The V gene lost 0 bases and the J gene lost 1 base, with 9 bases spanning the gap. The CDR3 is made up of 16 amino acids. The CDR3 DNA follows: TGTGCCAGCAGCTTAGCGGGCAGGGGAACTAATGAAAAACTGTTTTTT. This codes for CASSLAGRGTNEKLFF. Supplemented by reference TRBV7-9 and TRBJ1-4, the full variable domain reads DTGVSQNPRHKITKRGQNVTFRCDPISEHNRLYWYRQTLGQGPEFLTYFQNEAQLEKSRLLSDRFSAERPKGSFSTLEIQRTEQGDSAMYLCASSLAGRGTNEKLFFGSGTQLSVL.

The chain carries TRBV24-1 and TRBJ1-2; TRBD1 might be the D (6 bases). V was trimmed by 3 bases and J by 7 bases, leaving 14 bases between them. The CDR3 is 14 amino acids. The V gene's germline CDR1 is KGHDR and CDR2 SFDVKD. In DNA, the CDR3 is TGTGCCACCAGTGATCCCGCTGGGACAAGTGGCTACACCTTC. Translated, it gives CATSDPAGTSGYTF.

This sequence joins TRBV18 and TRBJ2-3; D possibly corresponds to TRBD1 (6 bases). With 5 bases removed from V and 6 bases from J, the gap between germline ends came to 18 bases. The CDR3 has 15 residues. CDR1 is KGHSH and CDR2 is LQKENI in the germline V gene. The CDR3, as DNA: TGTGCCAGCTCATCTCGGACAGTTTTATTGGATACGCAGTATTTT. Translation gives CASSSRTVLLDTQYF. Looking up the rest from reference TRBV18 and TRBJ2-3 gives the full variable domain: NAGVMQNPRHLVRRRGQEARLRCSPMKGHSHVYWYRQLPEEGLKFMVYLQKENIIDESGMPKERFSAEFPKEGPSILRIQQVVRGDSAAYFCASSSRTVLLDTQYFGPGTRLTVL.

In its sample, this clone was seen once. CDR3 coding DNA: TGTGCCAGCAGCCGGACAGCCTGGAACACTGAAGCTTTCTTT. Its protein product is CASSRTAWNTEAFF. The J gene is TRBJ1-1, the V gene TRBV7-9; perhaps TRBD1 as D (6 bases). The germline V gene encodes CDR1 SEHNR and CDR2 FQNEAQ (reference sequence). V lost 5 bases, J lost 1 base, and 11 bases lay in between. This CDR3 is built from 14 residues.

V usage is TRBV5-1 and J usage is TRBJ1-4; D is possibly TRBD1 (5 bases). The V end lost 0 bases, the J end lost 7 bases, and 16 bases lay between the germline ends. Looked up from germline, CDR1 is SGHRS and CDR2 is YFSETQ. The CDR3 loop spans 16 amino acids. CDR3 nucleotides: TGCGCCAGCAGCTTGGAAGTGGCGGGGGAGTTTGAAAAACTGTTTTTT. Translation gives CASSLEVAGEFEKLFF.

The CDR3, as DNA: TGTGCCAGCAGCGTACTAGCCGGAGAGACCCAGTACTTC. Its translation: CASSVLAGETQYF. This sequence joins TRBV9 and TRBJ2-5; tentative D call: TRBD2 (5 bases). The CDR3 spans 13 residues. V lost 1 base, J lost 4 bases, and 8 bases lay in between. Looked up from germline, CDR1 is SGDLS and CDR2 is YYNGEE.

This clone was detected a few times. The chain has TRBV28 and TRBJ1-4; TRBD1 matches at 7 bases. After removal of 5 bases from V and 8 bases from J, the junction contained 11 bases not matched to a gene. In germline, CDR1 is MDHEN, CDR2 SYDVKM. This CDR3 is built from 15 residues. CDR3 residues: CASSPPGTALEKLFF. Written as DNA, the CDR3 is TGTGCCAGCAGTCCGCCCGGGACAGCCTTGGAAAAACTGTTTTTT.

V usage is TRBV30 and J usage is TRBJ1-1; 7 nucleotides agree with TRBD1. This CDR3 region has 13 residues. V lost 1 base to trimming and J lost 1 base; unmatched junction nucleotides: 0. CDR1 GTSNPN and CDR2 SVGIG come from the germline V gene (reference sequence). In nucleotides, the CDR3 is TGTGCCTGGAGTGGACAGGGGAACACTGAAGCTTTCTTT. Amino acids: CAWSGQGNTEAFF. The entire variable domain, with the rest obtained from reference TRBV30 and TRBJ1-1, is as follows: SQTIHQWPATLVQPVGSPLSLECTVEGTSNPNLYWYRQAAGRGLQLLFYSVGIGQISSEVPQNLSASRPQDRQFILSSKKLLLSDSGFYLCAWSGQGNTEAFFGQGTRLTVV.

V is TRBV19 and J is TRBJ1-5, with D possibly TRBD1 on 6 matching bases. In germline, CDR1 is LNHDA, CDR2 SQIVND (reference sequence). V lost 10 bases and J lost 1, with 17 bases in between. CDR3 length: 15 residues. The CDR3 DNA follows: TGTGCCACTCGATTCTACAGGGTCAGCAATCAGCCCCAGCATTTT. Its translation: CATRFYRVSNQPQHF.

The rearrangement joins TRBV4-1 to TRBJ2-1, with 14 nucleotides matching TRBD2. Germline V gene lookup returns CDR1 MGHRA and CDR2 YSYEKL. The CDR3 runs 16 residues. V gave up 4 bases and J gave up 7 bases; unmatched junction bases: 6. CDR3 in DNA: TGCGCCAGCAGCCGTATCGGGACTAGCGGGAGTAATGAGCAGTTCTTC. Its translation is CASSRIGTSGSNEQFF.

To note about this clone: The sample carries other DNA sequences with the same CDR3. The J gene is TRBJ2-7, the V gene TRBV10-2, with TRBD2 matching over 7 bases. J was trimmed by 6 bases and V by 6 bases; bases with no gene match: 8. This CDR3 region has 13 residues. Germline V CDR1 and CDR2: WSHSY, SAAADI. The CDR3 sequence: CASRVAGEGEQYF. As DNA, the CDR3 is TGCGCCAGCAGGGTGGCGGGAGAAGGCGAGCAGTACTTC.

The rearrangement joins TRBV28 to TRBJ1-2, with D possibly TRBD1 on 6 matching bases. With 3 bases removed from V and 8 bases from J, the gap between germline ends came to 16 bases. The CDR3 is 14 amino acids. Germline V gene data show CDR1 as MDHEN and CDR2 as SYDVKM. CDR3 DNA sequence: TGTGCCAGCAGTTTCGTACAGGGCTATAGGGGCTACACCTTC. Its translation is CASSFVQGYRGYTF.

This clone was counted ten times or more. The rearrangement links TRBV3-1 (or the pseudogene TRBV3-2) to TRBJ2-3; 8 bases line up with TRBD2. Germline V gene lookup returns CDR1 LGHDT and CDR2 YNNKEL (reference sequence). The CDR3 is 16 amino acids. The trim removed 2 bases at V and 1 base at J, leaving 5 bases unmatched. The CDR3, as DNA: TGTGCCAGCAGCCAACTTAGCGGGATGGGCACAGATACGCAGTATTTT. Encoded protein: CASSQLSGMGTDTQYF.

V and J are TRBV7-8 and TRBJ2-1, with D unclear. Germline V gene sequence: CDR1 SGHVS, CDR2 FQNEAQ. V was shortened by 4 bases and J by 1 base, with 17 bases between the two germline ends. The CDR3 is made up of 17 amino acids. The CDR3 here is CASSSNIARNSYNEQFF. The DNA for the CDR3 is TGTGCCAGCAGCTCAAACATAGCCCGCAATTCCTACAATGAGCAGTTCTTC.

This sequence joins TRBV24-1 and TRBJ2-5, with 7 positions matching TRBD1. This CDR3 spans 15 amino acids. The V gene's germline CDR1 is KGHDR and CDR2 SFDVKD. The J segment lost 5 bases and the V segment lost 10 bases, leaving 15 bases of the junction unmatched. CDR3 loop: CATGAPGQIVETQYF. CDR3 coding DNA: TGTGCCACGGGGGCTCCGGGACAGATTGTGGAGACCCAGTACTTC.

V is TRBV3-1 (or the pseudogene TRBV3-2) and J is TRBJ2-7, with 7 bases that match TRBD1. The CDR3 is made up of 14 amino acids. Germline trimming cut 3 bases from V and 3 bases from J; bases unmatched to any gene: 5. In germline, CDR1 is LGHDT, CDR2 YNNKEL (reference sequence). For the CDR3, the DNA is TGTGCCAGCAGCCACCACGACAGGGACTACGAGCAGTACTTC. Amino acids: CASSHHDRDYEQYF.

Of note for this clone: The same CDR3 can be traced to other DNA sequences in this sample. The chain uses TRBV12-3 or TRBV12-4 and TRBJ1-1; D may be TRBD1 (6 bases). V was pared by 6 bases and J by 2 bases, with 10 bases between. The CDR3 is 13 amino acids. In DNA form, the CDR3 reads TGTGCCAGCAGCCTACAGGGAAACACTGAAGCTTTCTTT. It encodes CASSLQGNTEAFF.

The chain is built from TRBV5-1 and TRBJ2-7; the D is unclear. This CDR3 contains 13 residues. Germline V CDR1 and CDR2: SGHRS, YFSETQ. Trimming took off 1 base at V and 1 base at J, with 6 bases between the two ends. The DNA of the CDR3 is TGCGCCAGCAGCTTGACAGAATCCTACGAGCAGTACTTC. It is translated as CASSLTESYEQYF.